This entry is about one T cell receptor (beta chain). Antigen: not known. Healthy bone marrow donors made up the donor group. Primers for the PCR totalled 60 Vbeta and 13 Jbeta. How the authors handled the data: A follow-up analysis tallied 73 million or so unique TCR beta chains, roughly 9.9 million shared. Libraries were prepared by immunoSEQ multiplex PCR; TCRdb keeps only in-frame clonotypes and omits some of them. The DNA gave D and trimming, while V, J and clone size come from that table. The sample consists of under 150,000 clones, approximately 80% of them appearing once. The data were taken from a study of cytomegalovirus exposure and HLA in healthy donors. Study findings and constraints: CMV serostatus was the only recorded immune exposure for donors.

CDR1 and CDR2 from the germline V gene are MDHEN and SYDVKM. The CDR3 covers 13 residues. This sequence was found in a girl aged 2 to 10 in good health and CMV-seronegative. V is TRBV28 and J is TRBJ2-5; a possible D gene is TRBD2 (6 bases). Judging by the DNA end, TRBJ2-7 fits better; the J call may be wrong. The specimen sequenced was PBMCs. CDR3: CASRSTSSYEQYF. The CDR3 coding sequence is TGTGCCAGCAGGTCGACTAGCTCCTACGAGCAGTACTTC.